This T cell receptor (beta chain) emerged from a study of OX40 agonist ivuxolimab in advanced cancers. Germline-derived CDR1 and CDR2 are GTSNPN and SVGIG (reference sequence). The CDR3 totals 14 residues. V dropped 3 bases and J dropped 2 bases, with 13 bases sitting between them. Measured with immunoSEQ multiplex PCR; TCRdb has only the in-frame clones, and not every one. The sample shows around 53,000 clones, about 81% of them seen only once. This chain joins TRBV30 and TRBJ1-1; D is possibly TRBD1 (5 bases). The specimen was CD4+ or CD8+ T cells sorted from blood, collected in a trial of the OX40 agonist ivuxolimab. The source is an adult with an advanced solid tumor such as melanoma, head and neck, liver or kidney cancer. In DNA, the CDR3 is TGTGCCTGGAGCCCTAAAGGGGCAAACACTGAAGCTTTCTTT. It encodes CAWSPKGANTEAFF. The whole variable domain, filled in from reference TRBV30 and TRBJ1-1, reads SQTIHQWPATLVQPVGSPLSLECTVEGTSNPNLYWYRQAAGRGLQLLFYSVGIGQISSEVPQNLSASRPQDRQFILSSKKLLLSDSGFYLCAWSPKGANTEAFFGQGTRLTVV.